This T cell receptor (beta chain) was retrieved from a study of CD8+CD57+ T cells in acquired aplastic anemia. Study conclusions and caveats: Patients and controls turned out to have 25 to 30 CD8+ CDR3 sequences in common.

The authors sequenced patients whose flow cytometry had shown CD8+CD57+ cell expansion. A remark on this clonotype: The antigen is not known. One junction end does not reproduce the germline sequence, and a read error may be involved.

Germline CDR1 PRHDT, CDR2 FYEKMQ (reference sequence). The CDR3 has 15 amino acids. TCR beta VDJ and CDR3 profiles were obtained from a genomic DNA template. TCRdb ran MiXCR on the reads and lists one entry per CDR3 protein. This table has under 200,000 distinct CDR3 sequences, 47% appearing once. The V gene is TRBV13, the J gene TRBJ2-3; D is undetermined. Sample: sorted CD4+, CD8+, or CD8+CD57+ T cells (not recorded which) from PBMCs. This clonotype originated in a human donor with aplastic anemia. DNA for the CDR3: TGTGCCAGCAGCGTAGGTCCCGTCAGCACAGATACGCAGTATTTT. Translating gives CASSVGPVSTDTQYF. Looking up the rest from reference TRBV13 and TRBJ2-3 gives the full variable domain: AAGVIQSPRHLIKEKRETATLKCYPIPRHDTVYWYQQGPGQDPQFLISFYEKMQSDKGSIPDRFSAQQFSDYHSELNMSSLELGDSALYFCASSVGPVSTDTQYFGPGTRLTVL.